What follows are 31 T cell receptor beta chains derived from one specimen sequenced in a study of cytomegalovirus exposure and HLA in healthy donors. PCR employed 60 Vbeta and 13 Jbeta primers. Generated by immunoSEQ multiplex PCR, the TCRdb table keeps only in-frame clones and is missing some. The data contain under 150,000 clones, almost 80% of them seen just once; the ten biggest clones take up 1.5% to 2%. The sample was PBMCs. Source of these receptors: a woman aged 30 to 39 in good health and CMV-seronegative.

The chain carries TRBV4-1 and TRBJ1-2, with D possibly being TRBD1 (5 bases). With 4 bases removed from V and 0 bases from J, the gap between germline ends came to 9 bases. The CDR3 is 14 amino acids. The germline gives CDR1 MGHRA, CDR2 YSYEKL. The CDR3 protein is CASSRTLPNYGYTF. The CDR3 coding sequence is TGCGCCAGCAGCCGGACACTTCCTAACTATGGCTACACCTTC.

The chain recombines TRBV5-4 with TRBJ1-3; 7 bases agree with TRBD1. The junction had 10 bases not matched to a gene; V was cut back by 4 bases and J by 9 bases. This CDR3 has 14 amino acids. Looked up from germline, CDR1 is SGHNT and CDR2 is YYREEE (reference sequence). CDR3 residues: CASSGGQAQGTIYF. The CDR3 DNA reads TGTGCCAGCAGCGGAGGACAGGCGCAGGGCACCATATATTTT. The entire variable domain, with the rest obtained from reference TRBV5-4 and TRBJ1-3, is as follows: ETGVTQSPTHLIKTRGQQVTLRCSSQSGHNTVSWYQQALGQGPQFIFQYYREEENGRGNFPPRFSGLQFPNYSSELNVNALELDDSALYLCASSGGQAQGTIYFGEGSWLTVV.

The rearrangement uses TRBV6-1 and TRBJ1-2; 8 nucleotides agree with TRBD1. This CDR3 is 13 amino acids long. The V and J ends lost 7 bases and 2 bases, in that order; junction bases with no gene match: 3. Germline lookup yields CDR1 MNHNS and CDR2 SASEGT. CDR3 nucleotide sequence: TGTGCCAGCACCCAGGGGGCAAACTATGGCTACACCTTC. This codes for CASTQGANYGYTF.

The V and J genes are TRBV19 and TRBJ2-7; 9 positions agree with TRBD2. Trimming at V came to 3 bases and at J to 0 bases, leaving 6 bases not matched to a gene. The CDR3 consists of 16 residues. Germline values: CDR1 LNHDA, CDR2 SQIVND (reference sequence). The CDR3: CASSMKAGGDSYEQYF. In DNA form, the CDR3 reads TGTGCCAGTAGTATGAAGGCGGGGGGGGACTCCTACGAGCAGTACTTC.

V gene TRBV7-9 combines with J gene TRBJ1-1, with TRBD1 matching 8 bases. V gave up 5 bases and J gave up 3 bases; unmatched junction bases: 8. This CDR3 has 15 amino acids. Germline CDR1 reads SEHNR; CDR2 reads FQNEAQ (reference sequence). CDR3 sequence: CASSGRTGLDTEAFF. The CDR3 DNA is TGTGCCAGCAGCGGACGGACAGGGTTAGACACTGAAGCTTTCTTT.

V and J are TRBV11-2 and TRBJ1-6; no clear D. Germline assignment: CDR1 SGHAT and CDR2 FQNNGV. This CDR3 contains 12 residues. Deletions cut 1 base from V and 9 bases from J, with 4 bases between. The CDR3 sequence: CASSLAGSPLHF. CDR3 DNA sequence: TGTGCCAGCAGCTTAGCGGGTTCACCCCTCCACTTT.

This clone appeared once. The V gene is TRBV5-1, the J gene TRBJ1-2; D is undetermined. V lost 4 bases and J lost 4, with 11 bases in between. This CDR3 contains 13 residues. Germline CDR1 SGHRS, CDR2 YFSETQ. The CDR3 nucleotides are TGCGCCAGCAGCCCCCGTGAGATCTATGGCTACACCTTC. It specifies CASSPREIYGYTF. Full variable domain (outside the CDR3, taken from reference TRBV5-1 and TRBJ1-2): KAGVTQTPRYLIKTRGQQVTLSCSPISGHRSVSWYQQTPGQGLQFLFEYFSETQRNKGNFPGRFSGRQFSNSRSEMNVSTLELGDSALYLCASSPREIYGYTFGSGTRLTVV.

About this clone: Its ends do not fully match the called genes, so a read error is possible. V gene TRBV6-5 combines with J gene TRBJ2-2; D is ambiguous. The CDR3 covers 15 residues. In germline, CDR1 is MNHEY, CDR2 SVGAGI. CDR3 sequence: CASSYSRRGSGELFF. In DNA, the CDR3 is TGTGCCAGCAGCTACTCCCGAAGAGGATCCGGGGAGCTGTTTTTT.

The chain couples TRBV10-3 to TRBJ1-1; D is ambiguous. The CDR3 is 13 residues long. Looked up from germline, CDR1 is ENHRY and CDR2 is SYGVKD. V lost 2 bases, J lost 5 bases, and 9 bases lay in between. In DNA form, the CDR3 reads TGTGCCATCAGTGAGGCGGGATGGACTGAAGCTTTCTTT. The encoded protein is CAISEAGWTEAFF.

This chain connects TRBV4-3 to TRBJ2-1, with 15 bases aligning to TRBD2. Germline V gives CDR1 LGHNA, CDR2 YSLEER. V was clipped by 0 bases and J by 5 bases; unmatched bases: 8. The CDR3 contains 19 residues. The CDR3 here is CASSQDLEGLAGGHNEQFF. The CDR3 DNA reads TGCGCCAGCAGCCAAGATCTGGAGGGACTAGCGGGGGGCCACAATGAGCAGTTCTTC.

This clone was observed a few times. The chain couples TRBV2 to TRBJ1-5; 8 bases agree with TRBD1. The CDR3 loop spans 15 amino acids. The trim removed 3 bases at V and 3 bases at J, leaving 4 bases unmatched. Germline CDR1 and CDR2: SNHLY and FYNNEI. CDR3 sequence reads: CASSEGTGYNQPQHF. The CDR3 DNA reads as TGTGCCAGCAGTGAGGGGACAGGCTACAATCAGCCCCAGCATTTT. Full variable domain (missing parts from reference TRBV2 and TRBJ1-5): EPEVTQTPSHQVTQMGQEVILRCVPISNHLYFYWYRQILGQKVEFLVSFYNNEISEKSEIFDDQFSVERPDGSNFTLKIRSTKLEDSAMYFCASSEGTGYNQPQHFGDGTRLSIL.

This clone was observed a single time. This chain links TRBV5-4 with TRBJ2-3, with D uncertain. Germline-derived CDR1 and CDR2 are SGHNT and YYREEE (reference sequence). The CDR3 totals 15 residues. V gave up 5 bases and J gave up 2 bases, with 15 bases separating them. CDR3 amino acids: CASRRAGGPTDTQYF. DNA of the CDR3: TGTGCCAGCAGAAGAGCAGGTGGTCCCACAGATACGCAGTATTTT.

This clone was seen a single time. The genes are TRBV5-4 and TRBJ2-2, with 8 bases matching TRBD1. The germline V gene encodes CDR1 SGHNT and CDR2 YYREEE (reference sequence). The V gene end was trimmed by 5 bases and the J gene end by 2 bases; junction bases not matched to a gene: 11. The CDR3 consists of 17 residues. CDR3 amino acids: CASRPGGTGLNTGELFF. The DNA for the CDR3 is TGTGCCAGCAGACCCGGAGGGACAGGCCTAAACACCGGGGAGCTGTTTTTT.

The rearrangement uses TRBV7-9 and TRBJ1-1, with D perhaps matching TRBD1 (5 bases). This CDR3 has 15 amino acids. V gave up 3 bases and J gave up 0 bases, with 11 bases separating them. The V gene's germline CDR1 is SEHNR and CDR2 FQNEAQ (reference sequence). CDR3 region: CASSLTRDLNTEAFF. The CDR3, as DNA: TGTGCCAGCAGCTTGACGAGGGACTTGAACACTGAAGCTTTCTTT.

In regard to this clone: The identical CDR3 is also encoded by other nucleotide sequences in the sample. This rearrangement joins TRBV5-1 to TRBJ2-7; 11 bases fit TRBD2. Trimming at V came to 2 bases and at J to 4 bases, leaving 2 bases not matched to a gene. The germline CDR1 and CDR2 sequences are SGHRS and YFSETQ. CDR3 length: 14 amino acids. CDR3 region: CASSFSGGAYEQYF. The CDR3 coding sequence is TGCGCCAGCAGCTTTAGCGGGGGGGCGTACGAGCAGTACTTC.

The table lists this clone with a count of one. The junction does not match germline at one end; this may be a read error. The chain carries TRBV5-1 and TRBJ1-1, with 11 bases identical to TRBD1. The CDR3 runs to 12 residues. Germline-derived CDR1 and CDR2 are SGHRS and YFSETQ. The CDR3 DNA follows: TGCGCCAGCAGCTTGGAGGGACAGGGGGGGCTCTTT. Protein: CASSLEGQGGLF.

This clone was observed a few times. The V call is TRBV6-1, the J call TRBJ1-1, with D maybe TRBD1 (5 bases). V was shortened by 6 bases and J by 5 bases, with 10 bases between the two germline ends. The germline V gene encodes CDR1 MNHNS and CDR2 SASEGT. The CDR3 is made up of 12 amino acids. Here the CDR3 reads CASRAGITEAFF. In nucleotides, the CDR3 is TGTGCCAGCAGAGCAGGGATAACTGAAGCTTTCTTT.

The rearrangement joins TRBV5-5 to TRBJ2-5; 10 positions match TRBD1. CDR1 is SGHKS, CDR2 YYEKEE, per germline (reference sequence). This CDR3 comprises 17 residues. The trim removed 4 bases at V and 4 bases at J, leaving 13 bases unmatched. The CDR3 region has the DNA TGTGCCAGCAGCGCGGGACAGGGGACACCCAATCGAGAGACCCAGTACTTC. Protein: CASSAGQGTPNRETQYF.

V gene TRBV7-6 combines with J gene TRBJ2-1; 13 bases align to TRBD2. The CDR3 is made up of 15 amino acids. Germline trimming cut 3 bases from V and 4 bases from J; bases unmatched to any gene: 0. Per the germline V gene, CDR1 is SGHVS and CDR2 is FNYEAQ. Written as DNA, the CDR3 is TGTGCCAGCAGCTTGGGACTAGCGGGGTACAATGAGCAGTTCTTC. Its translation is CASSLGLAGYNEQFF.

The chain joins TRBV2 to TRBJ2-3; D unresolved. The CDR3 spans 13 residues. Germline V gene data show CDR1 as SNHLY and CDR2 as FYNNEI. With 4 bases removed from V and 3 bases from J, the gap between germline ends came to 8 bases. This CDR3 is CASSAELTDTQYF. Written as DNA, the CDR3 is TGTGCCAGCAGTGCTGAACTTACAGATACGCAGTATTTT.

This clone was detected only a few times. This chain uses TRBV28 with TRBJ2-7, with 12 bases aligning to TRBD1. CDR1 and CDR2 from the germline V gene are MDHEN and SYDVKM. CDR3 size: 15 residues. The trim removed 3 bases at V and 7 bases at J, leaving 7 bases unmatched. The CDR3 DNA is TGTGCCAGCAGTTTTACGGGGACAGGGGGCCGAGAGCAGTACTTC. As protein: CASSFTGTGGREQYF.

This chain joins TRBV9 and TRBJ2-1, with D maybe TRBD1 (5 bases). Germline lookup yields CDR1 SGDLS and CDR2 YYNGEE. This CDR3 is built from 14 residues. V was pared by 0 bases and J by 6 bases, with 10 bases between. CDR3 loop: CASSVGSGSNEQFF. The CDR3 nucleotides read TGTGCCAGCAGCGTAGGGTCAGGGTCCAATGAGCAGTTCTTC.

This chain joins TRBV15 and TRBJ1-5; maybe TRBD1 (6 bases). CDR3 length: 16 amino acids. In germline, CDR1 is LNHNV, CDR2 YYDKDF (reference sequence). Trimming removed 5 bases from V and 5 bases from J, with 19 bases in between. The CDR3 loop reads CATSGGTGTFYQPQHF. Here the CDR3 DNA reads TGTGCCACCAGCGGGGGTACAGGGACCTTTTATCAGCCCCAGCATTTT.

The V call is TRBV28, the J call TRBJ1-2; 9 bases match TRBD1. This CDR3 spans 19 amino acids. Germline V gene lookup returns CDR1 MDHEN and CDR2 SYDVKM. The V segment lost 2 bases and the J segment 4 bases; nucleotides outside the gene matches: 17. In nucleotides, the CDR3 is TGTGCCAGCAGTTTAGGATATTCGACAGGGGGGCTCCCTCTCTATGGCTACACCTTC. Its translation: CASSLGYSTGGLPLYGYTF.

The chain has TRBV6-1 and TRBJ2-2, with 11 nucleotides matching TRBD2. Germline V CDR1 and CDR2: MNHNS, SASEGT. V dropped 7 bases and J dropped 6; count of bases not matched to a gene: 7. CDR3 length: 15 residues. DNA for the CDR3: TGTGCCAGCACTCACTTAGCGGGGGGGCCCGGGGAGCTGTTTTTT. Translated, it gives CASTHLAGGPGELFF.

The V call is TRBV9, the J call TRBJ1-1; D gene ambiguous. CDR3 length: 13 residues. Trimming shortened V by 1 base and J by 5 bases, and 9 bases separated the two germline ends. Germline CDR1 SGDLS, CDR2 YYNGEE. The CDR3 region is CASSVIQETEAFF. For the CDR3, the DNA is TGTGCCAGCAGCGTAATACAAGAAACTGAAGCTTTCTTT.

This clone has just a few counts. The chain is built from TRBV6-1 and TRBJ1-5, with 8 bases lining up with TRBD1. J lost 4 bases, V lost 1 base, and 6 bases had no gene match. This CDR3 has 16 amino acids. Germline V lookup: CDR1 MNHNS, CDR2 SASEGT. DNA of the CDR3: TGTGCCAGCAGTGAAGTCCCGGGACAGGAGAATCAGCCCCAGCATTTT. It codes for CASSEVPGQENQPQHF.

The CDR3 here is CASSKGQGYNEQFF. CDR3 DNA: TGTGCCAGCAGCAAGGGACAGGGCTACAATGAGCAGTTCTTC. The chain couples TRBV5-5 to TRBJ2-1, with 9 positions matching TRBD1. With V trimmed by 4 bases and J by 3 bases, 2 bases remained unmatched. CDR1 and CDR2 (germline): SGHKS, YYEKEE (reference sequence). The CDR3 length is 14 residues.

This chain joins TRBV5-1 and TRBJ1-3; D unclear. The CDR3 covers 17 residues. Trimming removed 0 bases from V and 1 base from J, with 14 bases in between. Germline CDR1 is SGHRS and CDR2 is YFSETQ. The CDR3, as DNA: TGCGCCAGCAGCTTGGTACCCGCAACCTATTCTGGAAACACCATATATTTT. It specifies CASSLVPATYSGNTIYF.

This clone was picked up one time. J is TRBJ1-1 and V is TRBV30; D uncertain. Trimming removed 1 base at V and 0 bases at J, with 6 bases between. The CDR3 has 13 amino acids. Germline values: CDR1 GTSNPN, CDR2 SVGIG (reference sequence). The CDR3 sequence is CAWSAGMNTEAFF. CDR3 nucleotides: TGTGCCTGGAGTGCCGGTATGAACACTGAAGCTTTCTTT.

The chain joins TRBV18 to TRBJ2-1; 8 nucleotides line up with TRBD2. The CDR3 runs to 15 residues. Per germline, CDR1 KGHSH and CDR2 LQKENI. J gave up 6 bases and V 2 bases, and 6 bases lay outside the gene matches. The CDR3: CASSPYGTRLNEQFF. The DNA of the CDR3 is TGTGCCAGCTCACCATACGGGACTAGGCTCAATGAGCAGTTCTTC.